Described below is a single T cell receptor (beta chain) sequence and its context. Its antigen is currently not known. No quality values exist for individual bases; no much larger clone is one base distant. In the paper's terms, the time point label means: cells obtained before transplantation from donor or recipient. CD3+CD4+ and CD3+CD8+ populations were FACS-sorted from unstimulated pre-transplant donor and recipient cells taken from spleen or lymph nodes. Per the germline V gene, SGHTA is the CDR1 and FQGTGA is the CDR2. V lost 4 bases and J lost 2 bases, and the count of bases not matched to a germline gene is 12. The CDR3, from cysteine to phenylalanine, totals 17 residues. This entry keeps only the CDR3 DNA: 51 bases, framed from base 1. The source of the sample is a study of graft-versus-host responses after intestinal transplantation (dated by TCRdb to the early 2020s). With regard to the full study: Recipients received multivisceral, liver-intestinal, or isolated intestinal transplants. After intestinal transplantation, graft-versus-host and host-versus-graft alloreactive T cell clones in the graft, circulation and bone marrow were tracked using bulk TCR-beta CDR3 sequencing. Every recipient was given anti-thymocyte globulin induction, then maintenance tacrolimus and steroids for about 3 years. Alloreactive clones were identified by sequencing pre-transplant mixed lymphocyte reaction products and comparing these products with unstimulated pre-transplant donor and recipient T cells. Of the roughly 24 intestinal transplant recipients enrolled in the cohort, one of whom was a retransplant, a few patients without pretransplant specimens were excluded. A peak of at least 4% donor T cells among recipient peripheral blood mononuclear cells was the definition used for donor T cell macrochimerism. Instead of going to the commercial service, samples from a few later patients were sequenced in-house on an Illumina MiSeq and processed with MiXCR. Study-level results and caveats: Early after transplant, declines in HvG clones were associated with peak levels of circulating GvH clones. High GvH to HvG T cell clonal ratios were observed in the allografts of patients with donor T cell macrochimerism. GvH clones were detected in recipient bone marrow, and some appeared earlier in ileal mucosa or blood, consistent with an intestinal mucosal origin. Conclusions were limited by the relatively low number and heterogeneity of intestinal transplant patients.

To prepare the library, the immunoSEQ multiplex PCR assay was applied. In most patients, genomic DNA was isolated using the Qiagen DNeasy Blood and Tissue Kit and sent frozen to Adaptive Biotechnologies for TCR sequencing. High-throughput TCR-beta CDR3 sequencing of genomic DNA from most patients was performed by Adaptive Biotechnologies. The published analysis was carried out like this. Adaptive's ImmunoSEQ software was the source of the TCR sequencing data for about 18 patients, while a few other patients were processed with MiXCR and VDJtools. To correct CD4 versus CD8 sorting errors, sequences present in both subsets at a frequency ratio below 5:1 were removed. Because the origin of CDR3 nucleotide sequences shared between donor and recipient could not be assigned, those sequences were removed. At least 2-fold expansion over unstimulated cells and a minimum CFSE-low frequency of 0.002% (template counts) or 0.001% (read counts) were required for clones to be classified as alloreactive. Clones detected in sequenced pre-transplant spleen, lymph node, or MLR CFSE-low populations of the donor or recipient were defined as mappable. Cumulative frequency of alloreactive clones was calculated as a percentage of all sequences weighted by copy number. The source is immuneACCESS, and TCRdb retained only in-frame sequences with V and J called. Part of the clones is not carried over; for the studies checked, unresolved V genes explain less than half of this, and the remainder is unexplained. Clone size and V and J calls were adopted from that table, with D and trimming inferred from the DNA. For this sample the table gives just under 65,000 clones, of which 90% were detected only once. Less than 2% of the sample is taken by the ten largest.

This sequence was found in a human donor who was the organ donor for an intestinal transplant. Sequences were derived from unstimulated CD8+ T cells sorted from spleen or lymph node cells, sampled before transplant. The receptor chain draws on TRBV7-3 and TRBJ2-3, with 7 junctional bases fitting TRBD2. CDR3 loop: CASSWGGREADTDTQYF. The DNA sequence is TGTGCCAGCAGCTGGGGAGGTCGGGAGGCAGACACAGATACGCAGTATTTT.